The present T cell receptor beta chain was sequenced within a study of T cells in Graves' hyperthyroidism and ophthalmopathy. What was amplified from RNA transcripts were TCR beta CDR3 regions. During a first-round RT-PCR of the TCR CDR3, the HTBI primer set was used. TCRdb processed the multiplex PCR reads anew with MiXCR; each CDR3 protein has one entry. The repertoire holds about 840,000 distinct CDR3 sequences, more than 30% seen once, with 8.9% in the top ten. Germline trimming cut 5 bases from V and 0 bases from J; bases unmatched to any gene: 12. The germline V gene has CDR1 SGHTA and CDR2 FQGNSA. This CDR3 contains 17 residues. For this clonotype: In this CDR3 the conserved last residue, phenylalanine or tryptophan, is missing, so a read error is likely.

The sample taken for sequencing was blood. This clonotype originated in a man aged 18 to 30 with Graves' hyperthyroidism. The V gene is TRBV7-2, the J gene TRBJ2-7; 8 nucleotides agree with TRBD2. The CDR3 reads CASSQEWVAGSSYEQYL. In DNA form, the CDR3 reads TGTGCCAGCAGCCAAGAGTGGGTAGCGGGATCCTCCTACGAGCAGTACTTA.